This T cell receptor (beta chain) is drawn from a study of CD8+ T cells in alopecia areata. Across the whole study: Each of the treated patients was given oral tofacitinib, 5 to 10 mg twice daily, for moderate-to-severe alopecia areata.

Following RNA extraction, reverse transcription yielded cDNA that acted as the sequencing template. TCRdb's table, derived via immunoSEQ multiplex PCR, lists solely in-frame clones and lacks some. This table holds roughly 220,000 clones, roughly 66% found once. Treatment in this sample: oral pan-JAK inhibitor, 5-10 mg twice daily. Sampling of alopecia areata patients yielded lesional scalp punch biopsies as well as peripheral blood. PBMCs, the starting material, were the source of sorted CD4+ and CD8+ T cells. This CDR3 has 13 amino acids. The germline CDR1 and CDR2 sequences are SQVTM and ANQGSEA. V was pared by 6 bases and J by 6 bases, with 17 bases between.

The origin of this receptor is a human donor with alopecia areata. Sequenced here: CD4+ T cells sorted from blood, sampled at approximately week 42, from a patient treated with tofacitinib. The rearrangement links TRBV29-1 to TRBJ1-1; D unresolved. As DNA, the CDR3 is TGCAGCGTCCAAGGCGCTAGTCCTGCTGAAGCTTTCTTT. This gives the protein CSVQGASPAEAFF. The entire variable domain, with the rest obtained from reference TRBV29-1 and TRBJ1-1, is as follows: SAVISQKPSRDICQRGTSLTIQCQVDSQVTMMFWYRQQPGQSLTLIATANQGSEATYESGFVIDKFPISRPNLTFSTLTVSNMSPEDSSIYLCSVQGASPAEAFFGQGTRLTVV.